This is a list of T cell receptor beta chains from one sample in a study of blood T cells in healthy people across ages. One entry per CDR3 protein results from TCRdb running MiXCR on the 5' RACE reads. The sample comprises 550,000 to 750,000 distinct CDR3 sequences, around 20% of which are singletons, and 3% to 4% rests with the top ten. Sequences were obtained from blood. These receptors were taken from a man aged 65-85 years in good health. CDR3s include the opening cysteine and the closing phenylalanine or tryptophan.

V gene	J gene	CDR3 length	CDR3 protein
TRBV27	TRBJ2-1	17	CASSLWFGTSGPNEQFF
TRBV5-1	TRBJ2-2	15	CASSTDRVGTGELFF
TRBV5-1	TRBJ2-1	14	CASSLGIQNNEQFF
TRBV20-1	TRBJ2-1	14	CSAGHGLPFNEQFF
TRBV5-1	TRBJ2-2	18	CASSPGTSGSSVSGELFF
TRBV10-3	TRBJ2-2	13	CAIRPGEPGELFF
TRBV5-1	TRBJ2-1	16	CASSYSSGRMGDEQFF
TRBV15	TRBJ2-7	15	CATSREPGQLYEQYF
TRBV5-1	TRBJ2-1	15	CASTGGGSSYNEQFF
TRBV20-1	TRBJ2-7	16	CSARDRRGTGLYEQYF
TRBV12-5	TRBJ2-5	16	CASGLALARDQETQYF
TRBV5-1	TRBJ2-4	16	CASYDPETSGSDIQYF
TRBV29-1	NA	15	CSVGRGLAGDNEQFF
TRBV7-9	TRBJ2-3	18	CASSLAPGLAGVADTQYF
TRBV5-4	TRBJ2-2	15	CASKAGTANTGELFF
TRBV20-1	TRBJ2-3	13	CSASPPAIDTQYF
TRBV20-1	TRBJ1-1	12	CSATGKNTEAFF
TRBV18	TRBJ2-3	14	CASSSTPSTDTQYF